These T cell receptor beta chains were read from a single sample in a study of chemoradiotherapy in HPV16-positive cancers. Sequencing was performed with immunoSEQ multiplex PCR; in TCRdb, only in-frame clones are kept and a portion is missing. This table holds around 5,800 clones, about 88% found once. The material sequenced was tumor tissue, taken from a patient who underwent chemoradiotherapy. The source is a human donor with HPV-associated anogenital cancer. Both conserved end residues are trimmed from each CDR3.

>TRBV18|TRBJ1-5
ASSSKPRDQPQH
>TRBV5-1|TRBJ2-3
ASSEGTSGADTQY
>TRBV28|TRBJ2-2
ASSFRQGAGELF
>TRBV6-5|TRBJ1-1
ASSLTGTTAF
>TRBV4-1|TRBJ1-2
ASSQGGGDRDGYT
>TRBV29-1|TRBJ2-3
SVEDPKGGLSTDTQY
>TRBV2|TRBJ1-4
ASSNLTGGDEKLF
>TRBV7-3|TRBJ1-1
ASSLNEFDGTEAF
>TRBV7-6|TRBJ2-5
ASSFMTETQY
>TRBV9|TRBJ1-1
ASSVVGTGLNTEAF
>TRBV18|TRBJ1-5
ASSPESNQPQH
>TRBV28|TRBJ2-5
ASSAGLAGADGQETQY
>TRBV19|TRBJ2-1
ASSIPGTSGSGNEQF
>TRBV6-5|TRBJ2-7
ASSPGQPYSYEQY
>TRBV19|TRBJ2-7
ASSIGGLGYEQY
>TRBV15|TRBJ2-5
ATGDDMGLQETQY
>TRBV11-2|TRBJ1-2
ASSLDTVATYGYT
>TRBV11-2|TRBJ2-1
ASSLGLAGEGEQF
>TRBV18|TRBJ1-1
ASSFAATVGTEAF
>TRBV7-9|TRBJ2-7
ASSHSAGASYEQY
>TRBV6-5|TRBJ2-7
ASSSTRQREQY
>TRBV18|TRBJ2-5
ASSPGARQETQY
>TRBV7-9|TRBJ2-5
ASSWGDSKQETQY
>TRBV21-1|TRBJ2-7
ASSKNRYYEQY
>TRBV19|TRBJ2-3
ASSIGRTDSTDTQY
>TRBV10-2|TRBJ2-7
ASLGLAGAYEQY
>TRBV11-2|TRBJ2-7
ASSLNRGSYEQY
>TRBV19|TRBJ1-5
ASSPWSGTGSGNQPQH
>TRBV2|TRBJ2-1
ASTPSSGGGTYNEQF
>TRBV7-9|TRBJ2-7
ASSLLEDYEQY
>TRBV30|TRBJ2-1
AWSKSGGHNEQF
>TRBV7-2|TRBJ1-5
ASSLEGAQPQH
>TRBV11-2|TRBJ2-7
ASSLEGTGFYEQY
>TRBV28|TRBJ2-1
ASSLSPPNSYNEQF
>TRBV28|TRBJ1-1
ASSFDRNTEAF
>TRBV5-1|TRBJ2-7
ASTSGTGRGEQY
>TRBV11-2|TRBJ1-4
ASSLGTGGNEKLF
>TRBV28|TRBJ2-7
ASRFGGSYEQY
>TRBV2|TRBJ1-5
ASSTKGGNQPQH
>TRBV27|TRBJ1-1
ASSLDMGGTEAF
>TRBV7-2|TRBJ1-6
ASSSNYEGSPLH
>TRBV5-1|TRBJ2-2
ASSFVGQSTGELF
>TRBV19|TRBJ2-3
ASTRGVSGSADTQY
>TRBV9|TRBJ2-3
ASSFPRDTQY
>TRBV9|TRBJ2-1
ASSAPGAQLGQF
>TRBV5-1|TRBJ2-1
ASSSDRGFYNEQF
>TRBV29-1|TRBJ2-3
SVEGTGTDTQY
>TRBV5-6|TRBJ2-7
ASSLGATLSEQY
>TRBV9|TRBJ2-3
ASSVDERDGPS
>TRBV7-9|TRBJ2-1
ASSLSRGKGEQF
>TRBV25-1|TRBJ1-3
ASSEPLGGDTIY
>TRBV19|TRBJ1-1
ASSPQQGVTEAF
>TRBV15|TRBJ2-2
ATSPDGRNTGELF
>TRBV27|TRBJ2-2
ASSFSGVPLNTGELF